The next 28 T cell receptor beta chains were all read from a single sample in a study of prognosis after radiotherapy for stage I lung cancer. Genomic DNA served as the source from which two-round multiplex PCR generated TCR beta CDR3 amplicons. Initially, in first-round PCR, primers specific to each TRBV and TRBJ gene were used. Using its own MiXCR run on the multiplex PCR reads, TCRdb lists one record per CDR3 protein. The table records about 30,000 distinct CDR3 sequences, roughly 30% of them present only once. The sequencing used PBMCs, collected before or after stereotactic body radiation therapy (not recorded which). All receptors come from a donor of 50 years or more with non-small cell lung cancer.

The J gene is TRBJ1-4, the V gene TRBV7-9; a weak D match, TRBD1 (6 bases). Trimming removed 3 bases from V and 5 bases from J, with 28 bases in between. Germline CDR1 SEHNR, CDR2 FQNEAQ (reference sequence). The CDR3 totals 20 residues. The CDR3 DNA reads as TGTGCCAGCAGCTTCACCGCTCTGGGTGGGGGCCAGTGTTTAAATGAAAAACTGTTTTTT. This translates into CASSFTALGGGQCLNEKLFF. Full variable domain (rest looked up from reference TRBV7-9 and TRBJ1-4): DTGVSQNPRHKITKRGQNVTFRCDPISEHNRLYWYRQTLGQGPEFLTYFQNEAQLEKSRLLSDRFSAERPKGSFSTLEIQRTEQGDSAMYLCASSFTALGGGQCLNEKLFFGSGTQLSVL.

This clonotype was observed at least ten times. V is TRBV12-3 or TRBV12-4 and J is TRBJ1-2, with 7 bases lining up with TRBD1. The V segment lost 8 bases and the J segment 8 bases; nucleotides outside the gene matches: 11. The length of the CDR3 is 13 residues. In nucleotides, the CDR3 is TGTGCCAGCGAAGTGGGGACAGCAGGGGGCTACACCTTC. Translating gives CASEVGTAGGYTF.

This clonotype was detected many times. The chain links TRBV12-3 or TRBV12-4 to TRBJ1-6; tentatively, D is TRBD1 (5 bases). The CDR3 runs to 14 residues. Trimming left V 1 base short and J 9 bases short, with 10 bases between. DNA for the CDR3: TGTGCCAGCAGTTTAGGACAGCAGGGTTCACCCCTCCACTTT. This gives the protein CASSLGQQGSPLHF.

This clonotype was counted only a few times. The chain is built from TRBV9 and TRBJ2-1; tentative D call: TRBD2 (5 bases). This CDR3 region has 13 residues. Germline CDR1 reads SGDLS; CDR2 reads YYNGEE. V dropped 8 bases and J dropped 0 bases, with 9 bases sitting between them. The DNA for the CDR3 is TGTGCCAGTAAAGGGAGCTCCTACAATGAGCAGTTCTTC. Protein: CASKGSSYNEQFF. Variable domain in full (rest from reference TRBV9 and TRBJ2-1): DSGVTQTPKHLITATGQRVTLRCSPRSGDLSVYWYQQSLDQGLQFLIQYYNGEERAKGNILERFSAQQFPDLHSELNLSSLELGDSALYFCASKGSSYNEQFFGPGTRLTVL.

Note on this clonotype: This may be a read error: a much more frequent sequence differs by one nucleotide. The J gene is TRBJ2-5, the V gene TRBV6-2 or TRBV6-3; TRBD1 agrees at 10 bases. The germline CDR1 and CDR2 sequences are MNHEY and SVGEGT. The CDR3 is made up of 16 amino acids. J gave up 4 bases and V 2 bases, and 7 bases lay outside the gene matches. The CDR3 DNA is TGTGCCAGCAGTTACGGGTGGACAGGGGGGGGAGAGACCCAGTACTTC. It is translated as CASSYGWTGGGETQYF.

This clonotype was observed at least ten times. The chain carries TRBV6-1 and TRBJ1-3, with 9 bases lining up with TRBD1. The V gene's germline CDR1 is MNHNS and CDR2 SASEGT. This CDR3 region has 15 residues. Trimming removed 7 bases from V and 2 bases from J; junction bases left unmatched: 6. The CDR3 DNA is TGTGCCAGCACCTTGGACAGGGGCGCTGGAAACACCATATATTTT. Protein: CASTLDRGAGNTIYF.

A note on this clonotype: A much larger clone lies a single base off, so this may be a read error. This chain joins TRBV20-1 and TRBJ2-2, with D perhaps matching TRBD1 (6 bases). Trimming pared 3 bases from V and 2 bases from J, leaving 13 bases between. The CDR3 runs 15 residues. Germline loops: CDR1 DFQATT, CDR2 SNEGSKA (reference sequence). The CDR3 is CSARVLGANTGELFF. The CDR3 bases are TGCAGTGCTAGGGTTCTGGGGGCTAACACCGGGGAGCTGTTTTTT.

This clonotype was seen many times. The chain has TRBV18 and TRBJ2-2; D not resolved. This CDR3 comprises 14 residues. Germline-derived CDR1 and CDR2 are KGHSH and LQKENI. The germline V and J ends were trimmed by 0 bases and 2 bases, with 4 bases remaining between them. CDR3 sequence: CASSPPSNTGELFF. The CDR3 DNA reads as TGTGCCAGCTCACCACCGTCCAACACCGGGGAGCTGTTTTTT.

This clonotype has a count of ten or more. The rearrangement joins TRBV2 to TRBJ1-1; the D is unclear. V lost 6 bases and J lost 1, with 6 bases in between. Germline CDR1 is SNHLY and CDR2 is FYNNEI. The CDR3 spans 12 residues. The CDR3 DNA is TGTGCCAGCAGCCTGGGGAACACTGAAGCTTTCTTT. It codes for CASSLGNTEAFF.

As regards this clonotype: A much larger clone differs from this one at a single base, so this may be a read error. The V gene is TRBV5-6, the J gene TRBJ2-3; 7 positions agree with TRBD2. Germline V lookup: CDR1 SGHDT, CDR2 YYEEEE. This CDR3 spans 17 amino acids. V was pared by 4 bases and J by 2 bases, with 13 bases of the junction left unmatched. CDR3 in DNA: TGTGCCAGCAGCCCGGGACTAATGGACGGAGACACAGATACGCAGTATTTT. Translating gives CASSPGLMDGDTDTQYF.

This clonotype was recorded many times. The rearrangement uses TRBV18 and TRBJ2-3; D might be TRBD2 (6 bases). Germline CDR1 KGHSH, CDR2 LQKENI. Trimming cost V 6 bases and J 0 bases, with 13 bases left between them. The CDR3 consists of 15 residues. The CDR3 region is CASSFAGTSTDTQYF. As DNA, the CDR3 is TGTGCCAGCTCCTTCGCGGGGACGAGCACAGATACGCAGTATTTT.

This clonotype was recorded at least ten times. This rearrangement joins TRBV27 to TRBJ2-2, with unresolved D. CDR1 and CDR2 from the germline V gene are MNHEY and SMNVEV (reference sequence). Trimming took 8 bases from V and 6 from J, leaving 4 bases between them. The CDR3 has 10 amino acids. The CDR3 sequence is CASWSGELFF. CDR3 coding DNA: TGTGCCAGCTGGTCCGGGGAGCTGTTTTTT.

About this clonotype itself: One base away lies a much larger clone, so this may be a sequencing read error. Here the CDR3 reads CSARGTGRDTQYF. CDR3 bases: TGCAGTGCTAGAGGTACAGGGAGAGATACGCAGTATTTT. The V gene is TRBV20-1, the J gene TRBJ2-3; tentative D call: TRBD1 (6 bases). V was pared by 1 base and J by 5 bases, with 10 bases between. CDR1 and CDR2 (germline): DFQATT, SNEGSKA (reference sequence). This CDR3 is 13 amino acids long.

The chain is built from TRBV6-1 and TRBJ2-7; D is perhaps TRBD1 (6 bases). The V end was cut by 5 bases, the J end by 6 bases, with 14 bases between. There are 13 residues in the CDR3. Germline CDR1 is MNHNS and CDR2 is SASEGT. The chain's CDR3 is CASSTGNSCEQYF. The DNA for the CDR3 is TGTGCCAGCAGTACAGGGAACTCATGCGAGCAGTACTTC.

Concerning this clonotype itself: With only one base between it and a far larger clone, this is likely a read error. This chain uses TRBV6-4 with TRBJ2-2, with TRBD2 matching 7 bases. The CDR3 consists of 19 residues. Trimming at V came to 5 bases and at J to 1 base, leaving 16 bases not matched to a gene. CDR1 and CDR2 from the germline V gene are MRHNA and SNTAGT. In nucleotides, the CDR3 is TGTGCCAGCAGTCGATACCCCCTTGGGATAGCGGGGAACACCGGGGAGCTGTTTTTT. This translates into CASSRYPLGIAGNTGELFF.

This clonotype was counted ten times or more. This rearrangement joins TRBV11-2 to TRBJ2-5; no reliable D call. V gave up 4 bases and J gave up 5 bases, with 11 bases separating them. Germline V gives CDR1 SGHAT, CDR2 FQNNGV. The CDR3 has 13 amino acids. The CDR3 DNA reads as TGTGCCAGCAGCTCCCCGGGTCAGGAGACCCAGTACTTC. It translates to CASSSPGQETQYF.

Details on this clonotype: With a much larger clone just one base away, this may be a read error. The chain is built from TRBV2 and TRBJ1-4; tentative D call: TRBD1 (5 bases). The V gene lost 4 bases and the J gene lost 3 bases, with 12 bases spanning the gap. Germline lookup yields CDR1 SNHLY and CDR2 FYNNEI. This CDR3 contains 15 residues. The CDR3 DNA follows: TGTGCCAGCAGTGTCCATGGGGCGGCTAATGAAAAACTGTTTTTT. Protein sequence: CASSVHGAANEKLFF.

As concerns this clonotype: A much larger clone sits a single nucleotide away, making a read error possible. The chain recombines TRBV6-2 or TRBV6-3 with TRBJ1-2; 7 nucleotides agree with TRBD1. Germline loops: CDR1 MNHEY, CDR2 SVGEGT. J lost 5 bases, V lost 5 bases, and 17 bases had no gene match. This CDR3 has 17 residues. The CDR3 loop is CASSGPGQAAGEYGYTF. The CDR3 bases are TGTGCCAGCAGTGGCCCCGGACAGGCCGCCGGGGAGTATGGCTACACCTTC.

In this sample, this clonotype turned up many times. The V gene is TRBV2, the J gene TRBJ2-1, with unresolved D. V lost 6 bases, J lost 9 bases, and 15 bases lay in between. The CDR3 has 13 amino acids. Per germline, CDR1 SNHLY and CDR2 FYNNEI. This CDR3 is CASSPGRWLEQFF. CDR3 in DNA: TGTGCCAGCAGCCCAGGAAGGTGGCTTGAGCAGTTCTTC.

This clonotype was found many times. V gene TRBV28 combines with J gene TRBJ2-1, with 9 bases identical to TRBD2. In germline, CDR1 is MDHEN, CDR2 SYDVKM. With V trimmed by 3 bases and J by 5 bases, 2 bases remained unmatched. The CDR3 sequence is 14 residues long. The CDR3 DNA is TGTGCCAGCAGTTTCGCTAGCGGGGACAATGAGCAGTTCTTC. Translation gives CASSFASGDNEQFF.

This rearrangement joins TRBV3-1 to TRBJ2-1; D might be TRBD2 (5 bases). This CDR3 is built from 15 residues. From germline, CDR1 is LGHDT and CDR2 YNNKEL (reference sequence). Trimming cost V 3 bases and J 0 bases, with 9 bases left between them. The CDR3 loop reads CASSHGGSSYNEQFF. CDR3 in DNA: TGTGCCAGCAGCCACGGAGGAAGCTCCTACAATGAGCAGTTCTTC.

This clonotype was observed many times. The chain is built from TRBV18 and TRBJ2-3, with D possibly being TRBD1 or TRBD2 (6 bases each). The CDR3 sequence is 15 residues long. V lost 3 bases and J lost 5, with 15 bases in between. Per germline, CDR1 KGHSH and CDR2 LQKENI. The CDR3 protein is CASSPIGGGGDTQYF. The CDR3 coding sequence is TGTGCCAGCTCACCGATAGGTGGAGGGGGAGATACGCAGTATTTT.

This clonotype was picked up many times. The J gene is TRBJ2-3, the V gene TRBV24-1; D unresolved. V gave up 2 bases and J gave up 6 bases, with 11 bases separating them. CDR1 and CDR2 (germline): KGHDR, SFDVKD. CDR3 size: 14 residues. CDR3: CATSDYSGGDTQYF. As DNA, the CDR3 is TGTGCCACCAGTGATTACTCCGGCGGCGATACGCAGTATTTT.

Remarks on this clonotype: This likely reflects a read error, since a far larger clone is one base away. CDR3 region: CASSYELTGAEAFF. The CDR3, as DNA: TGTGCCAGCAGTTACGAACTGACAGGCGCTGAAGCTTTCTTT. The rearrangement joins TRBV6-2 or TRBV6-3 to TRBJ1-1; D possibly corresponds to TRBD1 (6 bases). This CDR3 has 14 residues. Trimming removed 2 bases from V and 6 bases from J, with 13 bases in between. The germline V gene has CDR1 MNHEY and CDR2 SVGEGT.

In this sample, this clonotype turned up many times. V gene TRBV11-2 combines with J gene TRBJ2-1, with D unclear. The germline CDR1 and CDR2 sequences are SGHAT and FQNNGV. The CDR3 has 13 residues. V was pared by 5 bases and J by 8 bases, with 13 bases between. The CDR3, as DNA: TGTGCCAGCAGCGTTTACGTGGGATATGAGCAGTTCTTC. Translated, it gives CASSVYVGYEQFF.

This clonotype is medium-sized by share. The V gene is TRBV4-1, the J gene TRBJ1-6; a possible D gene is TRBD1 (6 bases). The germline V and J ends were trimmed by 0 bases and 4 bases, with 10 bases remaining between them. Germline V gene data show CDR1 as MGHRA and CDR2 as YSYEKL. The length of the CDR3 is 16 residues. Here the CDR3 DNA reads TGCGCCAGCAGCCAAGATCAGGGACATTATAATTCACCCCTCCACTTT. As protein: CASSQDQGHYNSPLHF.

A remark on this clonotype: A much larger clone is a single base away; this may be a read error. The V call is TRBV2, the J call TRBJ2-3; 16 positions agree with TRBD2. Losses at the gene ends were 5 bases for V and 3 bases for J; bases not matched to a gene: 20. There are 22 residues in the CDR3. Per germline, CDR1 SNHLY and CDR2 FYNNEI. CDR3 sequence: CASSSLWARGLAGGRITDTQYF. The DNA of the CDR3 is TGTGCCAGCAGTTCTTTGTGGGCCCGGGGACTAGCGGGGGGGCGGATAACAGATACGCAGTATTTT. Drawing the rest from reference TRBV2 and TRBJ2-3, the complete variable domain is EPEVTQTPSHQVTQMGQEVILRCVPISNHLYFYWYRQILGQKVEFLVSFYNNEISEKSEIFDDQFSVERPDGSNFTLKIRSTKLEDSAMYFCASSSLWARGLAGGRITDTQYFGPGTRLTVL.

The chain links TRBV7-2 to TRBJ1-2; TRBD1 matches 7 bases. In germline, CDR1 is SGHTA, CDR2 FQGNSA. V shed 1 base, J shed 7 bases, and the junction held 6 bases outside the gene matches. The CDR3 is 14 residues long. CDR3 sequence: CASSLDPGGAGYTF. The DNA for the CDR3 is TGTGCCAGCAGCTTAGATCCAGGGGGGGCTGGCTACACCTTC.